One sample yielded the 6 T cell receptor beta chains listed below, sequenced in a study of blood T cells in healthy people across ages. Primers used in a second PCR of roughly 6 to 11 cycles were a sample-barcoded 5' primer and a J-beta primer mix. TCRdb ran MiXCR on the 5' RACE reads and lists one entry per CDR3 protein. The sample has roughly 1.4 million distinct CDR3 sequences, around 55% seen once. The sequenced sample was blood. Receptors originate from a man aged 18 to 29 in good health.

The CDR3 loop reads CASSQGVFGNYEQYF. The CDR3 coding sequence is TGTGCCAGCAGCCAAGGTGTGTTTGGAAACTACGAGCAGTACTTC. The chain carries TRBV3-1 and TRBJ2-4; no reliable D call. The J call could be wrong; TRBJ2-7 is a better fit for the DNA end. The CDR3 is 15 residues long. The germline CDR1 and CDR2 sequences are LGHDT and YNNKEL (reference sequence).

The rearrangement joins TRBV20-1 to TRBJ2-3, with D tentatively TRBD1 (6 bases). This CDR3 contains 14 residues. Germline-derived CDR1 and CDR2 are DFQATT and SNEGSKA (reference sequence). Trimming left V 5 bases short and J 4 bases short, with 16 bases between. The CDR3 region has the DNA TGCAGTGCTCCCTTAGGGGGAAGGGCAGATACGCAGTATTTT. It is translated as CSAPLGGRADTQYF.

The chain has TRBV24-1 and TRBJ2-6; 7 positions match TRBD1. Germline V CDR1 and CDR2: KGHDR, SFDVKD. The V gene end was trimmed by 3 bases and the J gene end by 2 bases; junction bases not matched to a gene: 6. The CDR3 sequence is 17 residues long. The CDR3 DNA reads TGTGCCACCAGTGATCGACAGGGAACCGCTGGGGCCAACGTCCTGACTTTC. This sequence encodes CATSDRQGTAGANVLTF.

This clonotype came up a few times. CDR3 in DNA: TGTGCCAGCAACACGAGGGGGCTTACTGAAGCTTTCTTT. Its protein is CASNTRGLTEAFF. This chain connects TRBV28 to TRBJ1-1, with 7 positions matching TRBD1. The V gene's germline CDR1 is MDHEN and CDR2 SYDVKM. CDR3 length: 13 residues. With V trimmed by 7 bases and J by 5 bases, 7 bases remained unmatched.

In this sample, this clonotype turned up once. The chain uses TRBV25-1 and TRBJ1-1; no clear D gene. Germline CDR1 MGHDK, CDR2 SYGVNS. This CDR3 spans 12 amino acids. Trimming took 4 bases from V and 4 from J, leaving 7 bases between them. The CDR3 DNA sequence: TGTGCCAGCAGTGGTCCCTTCACTGAAGCTTTCTTT. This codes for CASSGPFTEAFF.

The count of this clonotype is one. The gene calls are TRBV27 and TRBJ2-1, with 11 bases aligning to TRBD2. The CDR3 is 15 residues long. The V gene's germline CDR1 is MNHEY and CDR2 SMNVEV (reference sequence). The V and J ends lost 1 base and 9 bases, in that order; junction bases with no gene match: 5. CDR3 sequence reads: CASSLYTSGGGEQFF. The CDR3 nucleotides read TGTGCCAGCAGTTTATACACTAGCGGGGGAGGTGAGCAGTTCTTC.